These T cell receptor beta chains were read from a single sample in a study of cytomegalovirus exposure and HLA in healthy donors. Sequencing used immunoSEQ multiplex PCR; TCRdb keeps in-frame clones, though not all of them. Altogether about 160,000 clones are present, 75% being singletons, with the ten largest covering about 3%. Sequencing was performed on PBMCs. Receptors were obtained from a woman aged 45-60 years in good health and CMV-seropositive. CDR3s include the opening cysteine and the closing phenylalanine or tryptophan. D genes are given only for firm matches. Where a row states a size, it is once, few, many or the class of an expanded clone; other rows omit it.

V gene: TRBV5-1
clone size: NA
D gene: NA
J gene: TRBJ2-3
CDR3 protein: CASSLPTDTQYF
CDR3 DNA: TGCGCCAGCAGCTTGCCTACAGATACGCAGTATTTT

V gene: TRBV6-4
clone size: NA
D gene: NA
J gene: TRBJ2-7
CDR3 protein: CASSDHRVKNKGQYF
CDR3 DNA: TGTGCCAGCAGTGATCACCGGGTAAAGAATAAAGGGCAGTACTTC

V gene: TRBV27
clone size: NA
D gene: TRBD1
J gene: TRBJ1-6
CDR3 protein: CASSLSGGQGSSYNSPLHF
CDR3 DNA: TGTGCCAGCAGTCTCAGTGGAGGACAGGGGAGCTCCTATAATTCACCCCTCCACTTT

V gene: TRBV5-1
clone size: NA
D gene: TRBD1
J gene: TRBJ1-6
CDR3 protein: CASSSGTEGSPLHF
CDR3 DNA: TGCGCCAGCAGCTCCGGGACAGAGGGTTCACCCCTCCACTTT

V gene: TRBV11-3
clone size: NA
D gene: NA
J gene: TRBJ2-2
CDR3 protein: CASSPGGVVGELFF
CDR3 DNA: TGTGCCAGCAGCCCCGGAGGGGTAGTCGGGGAGCTGTTTTTT

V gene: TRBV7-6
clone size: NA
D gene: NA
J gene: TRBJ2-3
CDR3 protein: CASSTQQGADTQYF
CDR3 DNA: TGTGCCAGCAGCACGCAACAGGGTGCAGATACGCAGTATTTT

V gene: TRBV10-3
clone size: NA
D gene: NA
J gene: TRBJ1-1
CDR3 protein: CAITSSRDREAFF
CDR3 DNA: TGTGCCATCACTAGTAGCAGGGATCGTGAAGCTTTCTTT

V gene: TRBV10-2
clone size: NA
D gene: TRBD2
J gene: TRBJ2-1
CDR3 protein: CASRLSGGSYNEQFF
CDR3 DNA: TGCGCCAGCAGGTTAAGCGGGGGGTCCTACAATGAGCAGTTCTTC

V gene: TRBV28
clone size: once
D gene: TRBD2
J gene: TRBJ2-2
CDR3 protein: CASSLAGGTGELFF
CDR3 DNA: TGTGCCAGCAGTTTAGCGGGGGGAACCGGGGAGCTGTTTTTT

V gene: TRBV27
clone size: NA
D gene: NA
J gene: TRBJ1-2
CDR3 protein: CAGGSHDFGGYTF
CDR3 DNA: TGTGCCGGGGGCTCCCACGACTTCGGTGGCTACACCTTC

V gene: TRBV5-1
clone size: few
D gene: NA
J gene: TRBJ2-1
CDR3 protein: CASSVQGGSYNEQFF
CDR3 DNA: TGCGCCAGCAGCGTGCAGGGGGGATCCTACAATGAGCAGTTCTTC

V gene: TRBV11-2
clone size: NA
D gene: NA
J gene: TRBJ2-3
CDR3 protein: CASSGGVRVQYF
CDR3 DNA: TGTGCCAGCAGCGGAGGGGTCAGGGTCCAGTATTTT

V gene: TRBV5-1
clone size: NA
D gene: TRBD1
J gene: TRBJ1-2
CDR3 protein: CASSASGTGTSAYGYTF
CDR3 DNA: TGCGCCAGCAGCGCCTCCGGGACAGGGACCTCCGCCTATGGCTACACCTTC

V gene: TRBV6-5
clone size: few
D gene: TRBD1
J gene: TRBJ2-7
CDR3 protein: CASSYKAGGYEQYF
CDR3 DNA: TGTGCCAGCAGTTACAAGGCAGGGGGCTACGAGCAGTACTTC

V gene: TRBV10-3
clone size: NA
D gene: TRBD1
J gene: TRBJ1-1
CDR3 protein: CAISEKGANTEAFF
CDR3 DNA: TGTGCCATCAGTGAAAAGGGGGCGAACACTGAAGCTTTCTTT

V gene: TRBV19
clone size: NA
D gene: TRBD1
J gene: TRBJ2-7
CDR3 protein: CASMGQGALEQYF
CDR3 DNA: TGTGCCAGTATGGGGCAGGGGGCCCTCGAGCAGTACTTC

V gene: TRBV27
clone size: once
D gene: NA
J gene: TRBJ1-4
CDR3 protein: CASTTYGNRGEKLFF
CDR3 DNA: TGTGCCAGCACCACATACGGGAATAGAGGAGAAAAACTGTTTTTT

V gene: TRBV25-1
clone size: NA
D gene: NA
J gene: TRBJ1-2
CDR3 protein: CASSDSGSYGYPF
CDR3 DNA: TGTGCCAGCAGTGATTCAGGATCATATGGCTACCCCTTC

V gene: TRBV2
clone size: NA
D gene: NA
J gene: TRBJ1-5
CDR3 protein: CASSLQEYSNQPQHF
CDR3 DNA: TGTGCCAGCAGCTTACAGGAATATAGCAATCAGCCCCAGCATTTT

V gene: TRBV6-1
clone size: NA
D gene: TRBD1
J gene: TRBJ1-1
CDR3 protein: CASRQGMNTEAFF
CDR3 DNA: TGTGCCAGCAGACAGGGGATGAACACTGAAGCTTTCTTT

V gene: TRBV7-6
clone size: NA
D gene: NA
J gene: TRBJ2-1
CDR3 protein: CASSTPTGEQFF
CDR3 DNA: TGTGCCAGCAGCACGCCCACCGGGGAGCAGTTCTTC

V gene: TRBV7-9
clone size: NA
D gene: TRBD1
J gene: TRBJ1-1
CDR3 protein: CASSSGGTEAFF
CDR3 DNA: TGTGCCAGCAGCTCAGGGGGAACTGAAGCTTTCTTT

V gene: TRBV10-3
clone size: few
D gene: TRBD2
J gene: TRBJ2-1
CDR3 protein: CASSEWAGGAFNEQFF
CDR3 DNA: TGTGCCAGCAGTGAATGGGCGGGGGGGGCCTTCAATGAGCAGTTCTTC

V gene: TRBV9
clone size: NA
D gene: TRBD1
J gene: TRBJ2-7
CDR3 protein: CASSGSPGGLVFF
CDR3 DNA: TGTGCCAGCAGCGGAAGTCCAGGGGGCTTGGTATTCTTC

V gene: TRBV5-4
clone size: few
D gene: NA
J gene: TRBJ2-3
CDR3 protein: CASSAEPRGTQYF
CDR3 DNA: TGTGCCAGCAGCGCGGAACCTAGGGGTACGCAGTATTTT

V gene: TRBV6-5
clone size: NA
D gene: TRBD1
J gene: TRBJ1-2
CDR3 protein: CAIWDSNYGYTF
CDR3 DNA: TGTGCCATTTGGGACAGCAACTATGGCTACACCTTC

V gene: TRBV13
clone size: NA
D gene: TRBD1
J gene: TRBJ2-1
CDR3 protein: CASSPLRDRGKGEQFF
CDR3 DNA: TGTGCCAGCAGCCCTCTCCGGGACAGGGGGAAGGGTGAGCAGTTCTTC

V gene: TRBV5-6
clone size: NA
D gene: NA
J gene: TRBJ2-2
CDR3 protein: CASSSRLVRGDTGELFF
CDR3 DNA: TGTGCCAGCAGCTCGCGCTTGGTCAGGGGAGACACCGGGGAGCTGTTTTTT

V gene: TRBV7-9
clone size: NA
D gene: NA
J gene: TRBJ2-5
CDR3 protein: CASSWDTLGETQYF
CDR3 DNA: TGTGCCAGCAGTTGGGACACCCTTGGAGAGACCCAGTACTTC

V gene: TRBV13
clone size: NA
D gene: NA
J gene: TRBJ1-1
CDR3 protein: CASSFSGGGNTEAFF
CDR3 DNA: TGTGCCAGCAGCTTCTCAGGAGGCGGGAACACTGAAGCTTTCTTT

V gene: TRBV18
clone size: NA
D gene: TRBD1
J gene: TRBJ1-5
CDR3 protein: CASQGTVNQPQHF
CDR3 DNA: TGTGCCAGCCAAGGGACAGTAAATCAGCCCCAGCATTTT

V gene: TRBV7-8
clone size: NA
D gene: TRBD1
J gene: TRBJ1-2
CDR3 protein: CASSPRSGTGFSGGYTF
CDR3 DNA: TGTGCCAGCAGCCCACGATCCGGGACAGGGTTTTCGGGTGGCTACACCTTC